The clone carrying this T cell receptor (beta chain) was observed a single time. The antigen remains undetermined. This sample was taken from a study of T cell repertoires in cytomegalovirus infection. The overall study: An indication of both CMV infection and matching HLA type came from public TCR beta signatures. Study conclusions and caveats: Accumulated public TCR beta family frequency recognized individuals carrying CMV together with the relevant HLA.

The V gene's germline CDR1 is SNHLY and CDR2 FYNNEI. There are 14 residues in the CDR3. The germline V and J ends were trimmed by 7 bases and 8 bases, with 19 bases remaining between them. MiXCR was run by TCRdb on the reads, yielding one entry per CDR3 protein. The repertoire includes roughly 990,000 distinct CDR3 sequences, approximately 31% of them detected once, and under 15% sits in the top ten. V usage is TRBV2 and J usage is TRBJ2-3, with D tentatively TRBD1 or TRBD2 (5 bases each). Here the sequenced sample was cultured CD8+ T cells from PBMCs, taken from culture after CMV antigen stimulation. The sequence was obtained from a human donor in good health (CMV status not recorded). Some clones in this sample may be carry-over from other donors' samples. The CDR3 bases are TGTGCCAGCATTACCCGGGGCCCCTCGGGTACGCAGTATTTT. The encoded protein is CASITRGPSGTQYF.